The present T cell receptor (beta chain) was sequenced within a study of technical replicates of blood from four donors. The germline CDR1 and CDR2 sequences are MDHEN and SYDVKM. With 7 bases removed from V and 4 bases from J, the gap between germline ends came to 13 bases. CDR3 length: 13 amino acids. This clone has a single count. Assay used: immunoSEQ multiplex PCR; TCRdb lists only in-frame clones, some missing. The repertoire has 60,000 to 85,000 clones, around 97% of them found once; the top ten carry approximately 0.2%. The sample taken for sequencing was T cells isolated from PBMCs. The receptor was derived from a human donor in good health. The chain joins TRBV28 to TRBJ1-1; TRBD1 is a possible D gene (5 bases). This CDR3 is CASTLRGGTEAFF. CDR3 nucleotide sequence: TGTGCCAGCACCCTGCGGGGCGGCACTGAAGCTTTCTTT.